Listed below are T cell receptor beta chains from one sample, sequenced in a study of spatial heterogeneity in lung cancer. TCRdb re-derived calls from the 5' RACE reads in MiXCR, one entry per CDR3 protein. The sample lists 20,000 to 25,000 distinct CDR3 sequences, 5% to 7% seen once, with approximately 10% in the top ten. The sample was lung tumor tissue, taken at surgery. All receptors come from a male donor with early-stage non-small cell lung cancer. The CDR3 runs from the conserved cysteine through the conserved F or W. D genes are given only for firm matches. The size field is filled for only some rows; it gives once, few, many or a size class.

cdr3_aa,cdr3_nt,v_call,clone_size,j_call,d_call
CASSPQSGSGNTIYF,TGTGCCAGCAGCCCCCAGTCCGGCTCTGGAAACACCATATATTTT,TRBV12-3/TRBV12-4,many,TRBJ1-3,-
CASRAYNEQFF,TGTGCCAGCAGGGCGTACAATGAGCAGTTCTTC,TRBV12-3/TRBV12-4,many,TRBJ2-1,-
CAIGQPQETQYF,TGTGCCATCGGACAGCCACAAGAGACCCAGTACTTC,TRBV28,many,TRBJ2-5,-
CASSWAGANTEAFF,TGTGCCAGCAGTTGGGCAGGGGCGAACACTGAAGCTTTCTTT,TRBV28,many,TRBJ1-1,-
CASSLDSSATNEKLFF,TGTGCCAGCAGTTTAGACAGCAGTGCAACTAATGAAAAACTGTTTTTT,TRBV28,-,TRBJ1-4,-
CASSTSGPYEQYF,TGTGCCAGCAGTACATCGGGGCCATACGAGCAGTACTTC,TRBV28,many,TRBJ2-7,-
CASSSWGYDSNQPQHF,TGTGCCAGCAGTTCCTGGGGTTACGATAGCAATCAGCCCCAGCATTTT,TRBV27,-,TRBJ1-5,-
CDSSLVAPSPLHF,TGTGACAGCAGCTTGGTCGCTCCTTCACCCCTCCACTTT,TRBV11-2,many,TRBJ1-6,-
CASSLAEYDTQYF,TGTGCCAGCAGCTTAGCAGAGTACGATACGCAGTATTTT,TRBV7-9,few,TRBJ2-3,-
CASSRLAENTGELFF,TGTGCCAGCAGCCGGCTCGCAGAGAACACCGGGGAGCTGTTTTTT,TRBV7-9,many,TRBJ2-2,-
CASSDAGTQPQHF,TGTGCCAGCAGTGATGCCGGGACTCAGCCCCAGCATTTT,TRBV6-1,-,TRBJ1-5,-
CASSLLGAGTDTQYF,TGTGCCAGCAGTTTACTGGGGGCAGGCACAGATACGCAGTATTTT,TRBV27,-,TRBJ2-3,-
CASSVDWNTDTQYF,TGTGCCAGCAGCGTAGACTGGAACACAGATACGCAGTATTTT,TRBV9,many,TRBJ2-3,-
CASSLVSSYNEQFF,TGTGCCAGCAGCCTTGTGAGCTCCTACAATGAGCAGTTCTTC,TRBV11-2,many,TRBJ2-1,-
CASSSSLDSSYNEQFF,TGTGCCAGCAGCTCTTCCCTAGATAGCTCCTACAATGAGCAGTTCTTC,TRBV7-9,many,TRBJ2-1,-
CASSYGPHPNQPQHF,TGTGCCAGCAGTTACGGTCCACATCCAAATCAGCCCCAGCATTTT,TRBV6-2/TRBV6-3,many,TRBJ1-5,-
CASSSAVVQETQYF,TGTGCCAGCAGCTCCGCGGTAGTACAAGAGACCCAGTACTTC,TRBV5-4,-,TRBJ2-5,-
CASTPLGTRDNEAFF,TGTGCCAGCACACCGCTGGGAACCCGGGACAATGAAGCTTTCTTT,TRBV27,many,TRBJ1-1,-
CASSLQGRGWNEQFF,TGTGCCAGCAGTTTACAGGGTAGGGGTTGGAATGAGCAGTTCTTC,TRBV7-9,-,TRBJ2-1,-
CSATRHISHNQPQHF,TGCAGTGCTACCCGACATATATCACACAATCAGCCCCAGCATTTT,TRBV20-1,many,TRBJ1-5,-
CASSFWVGYTF,TGTGCCAGCAGTTTTTGGGTTGGCTACACCTTC,TRBV6-1,few,TRBJ1-2,-
CASSLRGTLTGELFF,TGTGCCAGCAGCCTCCGGGGGACCCTTACCGGGGAGCTGTTTTTT,TRBV3-1,many,TRBJ2-2,-
CASRTGQTLHF,TGTGCCAGCAGGACGGGACAGACCCTCCACTTT,TRBV6-6,many,TRBJ1-6,TRBD1
CAISLGSGGQYF,TGTGCCATCAGCCTCGGGAGCGGGGGACAGTACTTC,TRBV10-3,many,TRBJ2-7,TRBD2
CASSWGLAGGPSTDTQYF,TGTGCCAGCAGCTGGGGACTAGCGGGAGGGCCTAGCACAGATACGCAGTATTTT,TRBV11-3,many,TRBJ2-3,TRBD2
CASSRGLAGETQYF,TGTGCCAGCAGCCGGGGACTAGCAGGAGAGACCCAGTACTTC,TRBV7-2,many,TRBJ2-5,TRBD2
CAERSSYNSPLHF,TGTGCAGAGAGAAGCTCCTATAATTCACCCCTCCACTTT,TRBV28,many,TRBJ1-6,-
CASSQGEGSTIYF,TGTGCCAGCAGCCAAGGCGAAGGAAGCACCATATATTTT,TRBV4-2,many,TRBJ1-3,-
CATQRGSEKLFF,TGTGCCACCCAGAGGGGAAGTGAAAAACTGTTTTTT,TRBV6-6,few,TRBJ1-4,-
CASIPDSKGVEQYF,TGTGCCAGCATCCCCGACTCCAAGGGCGTCGAGCAGTACTTC,TRBV28,many,TRBJ2-7,-
CASSVRVLRWVRETQYF,TGTGCCAGCAGTGTAAGAGTTCTACGTTGGGTTCGAGAGACCCAGTACTTC,TRBV2,many,TRBJ2-5,-
CASSLGRLQETQYF,TGTGCCAGCAGTTTGGGCAGATTACAAGAGACCCAGTACTTC,TRBV28,many,TRBJ2-5,-
CASSRSYNSPLHF,TGTGCCAGCAGCAGGTCCTATAATTCACCCCTCCACTTT,TRBV27,-,TRBJ1-6,-
CASSPGLADTGELFF,TGTGCCAGCAGCCCGGGACTAGCGGACACCGGGGAGCTGTTTTTT,TRBV5-4,medium-sized,TRBJ2-2,TRBD2
CASSEKTGNQPQHF,TGTGCCAGCAGCGAGAAGACGGGGAATCAGCCCCAGCATTTT,TRBV7-2,many,TRBJ1-5,-
CASSIWSNTGELFF,TGTGCCAGTAGTATCTGGTCGAACACCGGGGAGCTGTTTTTT,TRBV19,many,TRBJ2-2,-